This T cell receptor (beta chain) was retrieved from a study of shared clonotypes between healthy human individuals. Overall study: Three men and two women, aged 18 to 49, were donors.

Study observations and caveats: Only a few donors were included, so the genetic and exposure-history diversity represented was limited.

A word on this clone: Its specificity is not known.

Sequencing was at deep level. The input for sorted-subset replicate PCRs was about 200 ng DNA, around 27,000 T cell genomes. The data were produced by immunoSEQ multiplex PCR, yet TCRdb's version contains in-frame clones alone and is incomplete. The sample lists roughly 2.2 million clones, 85% to 95% occurring once. The CDR3 has 16 residues. The ends were cut back, 0 bases at V and 0 bases at J, with 11 bases in the middle. CDR1 is LGHNA, CDR2 YSLEER, per germline. This chain connects TRBV4-3 to TRBJ1-1; a weak D match, TRBD1 (5 bases). The sample consisted of naive CD4+ T cells from PBMCs. Described subset: CD45RA+ positively selected. This receptor was identified in a man aged 18 to 29 in good health. Some clones in this sample may be carry-over from other donors' samples. For the CDR3, the DNA is TGCGCCAGCAGCCAAGATCTTGGGGGAATGAACACTGAAGCTTTCTTT. Its translation is CASSQDLGGMNTEAFF.